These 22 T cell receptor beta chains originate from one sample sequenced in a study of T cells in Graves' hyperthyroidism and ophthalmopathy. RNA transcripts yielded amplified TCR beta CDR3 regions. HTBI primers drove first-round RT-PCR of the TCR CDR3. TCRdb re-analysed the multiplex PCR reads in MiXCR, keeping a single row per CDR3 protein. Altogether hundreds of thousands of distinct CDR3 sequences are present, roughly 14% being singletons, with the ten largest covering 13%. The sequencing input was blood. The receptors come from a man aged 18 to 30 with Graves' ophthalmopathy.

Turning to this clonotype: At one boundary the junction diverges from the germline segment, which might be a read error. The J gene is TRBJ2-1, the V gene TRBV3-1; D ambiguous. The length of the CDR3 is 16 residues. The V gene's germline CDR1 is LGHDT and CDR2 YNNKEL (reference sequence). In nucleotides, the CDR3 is TGTGCCAGCAGCCAAGATGATCCCCTCTCCAACAATGAGCAGTTCTTC. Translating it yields CASSQDDPLSNNEQFF.

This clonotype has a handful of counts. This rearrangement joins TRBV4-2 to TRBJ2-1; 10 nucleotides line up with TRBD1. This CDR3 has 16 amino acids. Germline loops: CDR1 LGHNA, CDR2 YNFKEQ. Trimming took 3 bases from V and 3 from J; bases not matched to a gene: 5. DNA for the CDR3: TGTGCCAGCAGCCAGTTCGGGACAGGGGTCTACAATGAGCAGTTCTTC. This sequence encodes CASSQFGTGVYNEQFF.

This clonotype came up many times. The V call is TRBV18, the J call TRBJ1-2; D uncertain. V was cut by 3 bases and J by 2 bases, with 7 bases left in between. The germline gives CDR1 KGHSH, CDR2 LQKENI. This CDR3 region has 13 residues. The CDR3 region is CASSPNENYGYTF. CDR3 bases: TGTGCCAGCTCACCGAATGAAAACTATGGCTACACCTTC.

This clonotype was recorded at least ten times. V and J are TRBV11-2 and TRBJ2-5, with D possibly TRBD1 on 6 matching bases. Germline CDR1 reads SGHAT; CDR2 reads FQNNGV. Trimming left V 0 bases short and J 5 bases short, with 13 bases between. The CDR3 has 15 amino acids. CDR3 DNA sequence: TGTGCCAGCAGCTTAGAGAGCGCAGGGGCGGAGACCCAGTACTTC. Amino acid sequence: CASSLESAGAETQYF.

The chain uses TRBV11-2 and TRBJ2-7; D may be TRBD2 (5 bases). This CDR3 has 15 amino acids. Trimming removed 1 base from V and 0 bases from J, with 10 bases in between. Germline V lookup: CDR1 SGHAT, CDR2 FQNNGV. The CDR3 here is CASSLVSGFSYEQYF. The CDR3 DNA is TGTGCCAGCAGCTTAGTCAGCGGTTTCTCCTACGAGCAGTACTTC. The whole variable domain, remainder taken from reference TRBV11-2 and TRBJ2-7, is EAGVAQSPRYKIIEKRQSVAFWCNPISGHATLYWYQQILGQGPKLLIQFQNNGVVDDSQLPKDRFSAERLKGVDSTLKIQPAKLEDSAVYLCASSLVSGFSYEQYFGPGTRLTVT.

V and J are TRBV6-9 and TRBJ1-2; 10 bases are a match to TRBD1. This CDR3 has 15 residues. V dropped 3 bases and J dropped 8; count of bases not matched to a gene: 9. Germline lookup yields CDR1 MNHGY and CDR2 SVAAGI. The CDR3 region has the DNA TGTGCCAGCAGTTACGGGACAGGGGACTCTTGGGGCTACACCTTC. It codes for CASSYGTGDSWGYTF.

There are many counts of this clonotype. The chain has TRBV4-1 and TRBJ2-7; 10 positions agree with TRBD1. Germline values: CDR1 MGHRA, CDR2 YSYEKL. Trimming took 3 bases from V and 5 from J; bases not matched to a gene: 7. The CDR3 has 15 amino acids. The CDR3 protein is CASSHLPGQGNEQYF. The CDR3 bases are TGCGCCAGCAGCCATCTTCCGGGACAGGGGAACGAGCAGTACTTC.

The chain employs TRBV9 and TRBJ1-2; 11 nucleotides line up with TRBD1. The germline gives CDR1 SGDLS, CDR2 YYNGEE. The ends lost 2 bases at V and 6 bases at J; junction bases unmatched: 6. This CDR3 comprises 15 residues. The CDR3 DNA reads TGTGCCAGCAGCGTGTGGACAGGGGGCTCGGATGGCTACACCTTC. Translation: CASSVWTGGSDGYTF.

CDR3 bases: TGCGCCAGCAGCCCTCGGTGGGAGGGGAAGAACACTGAAGCTTTCTTT. Protein: CASSPRWEGKNTEAFF. The J gene is TRBJ1-1, the V gene TRBV5-1; D possibly corresponds to TRBD1 (5 bases). This CDR3 is 16 amino acids long. V shed 4 bases and J shed 1 base, with 17 bases lying between them. Germline lookup yields CDR1 SGHRS and CDR2 YFSETQ.

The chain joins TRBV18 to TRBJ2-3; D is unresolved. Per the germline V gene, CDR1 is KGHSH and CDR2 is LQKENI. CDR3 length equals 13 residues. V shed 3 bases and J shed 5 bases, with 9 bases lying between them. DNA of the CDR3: TGTGCCAGCTCACCCGAATCCCGAGATACGCAGTATTTT. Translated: CASSPESRDTQYF.

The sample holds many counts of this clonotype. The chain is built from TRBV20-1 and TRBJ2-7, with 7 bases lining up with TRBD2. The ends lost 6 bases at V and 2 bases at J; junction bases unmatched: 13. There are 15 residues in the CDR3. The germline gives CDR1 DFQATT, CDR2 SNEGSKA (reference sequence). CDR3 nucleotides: TGCAGTGCCATGGATGGGAGGGTCGACCCCTACGAGCAGTACTTC. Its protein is CSAMDGRVDPYEQYF.

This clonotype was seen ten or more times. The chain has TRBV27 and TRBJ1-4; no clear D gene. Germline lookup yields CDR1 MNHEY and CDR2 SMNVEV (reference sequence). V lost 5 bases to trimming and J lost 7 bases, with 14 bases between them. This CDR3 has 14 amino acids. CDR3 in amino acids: CASSLRAYTEKLFF. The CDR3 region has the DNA TGTGCCAGCAGTCTCCGGGCCTACACTGAAAAACTGTTTTTT.

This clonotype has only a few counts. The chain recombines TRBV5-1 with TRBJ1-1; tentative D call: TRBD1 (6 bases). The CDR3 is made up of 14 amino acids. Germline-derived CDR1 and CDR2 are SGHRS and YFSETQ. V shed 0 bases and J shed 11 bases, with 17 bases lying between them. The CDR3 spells CASSLGEGGGLAFF. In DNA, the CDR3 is TGCGCCAGCAGCTTGGGTGAGGGGGGGGGCTTGGCTTTCTTT.

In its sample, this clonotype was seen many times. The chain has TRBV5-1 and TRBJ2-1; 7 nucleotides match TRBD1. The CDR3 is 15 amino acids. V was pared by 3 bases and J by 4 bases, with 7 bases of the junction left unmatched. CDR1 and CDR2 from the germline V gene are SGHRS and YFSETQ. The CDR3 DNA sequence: TGCGCCAGCAGCTATGACAGGGTTTCGTACAATGAGCAGTTCTTC. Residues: CASSYDRVSYNEQFF. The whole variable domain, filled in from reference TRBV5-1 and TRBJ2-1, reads KAGVTQTPRYLIKTRGQQVTLSCSPISGHRSVSWYQQTPGQGLQFLFEYFSETQRNKGNFPGRFSGRQFSNSRSEMNVSTLELGDSALYLCASSYDRVSYNEQFFGPGTRLTVL.

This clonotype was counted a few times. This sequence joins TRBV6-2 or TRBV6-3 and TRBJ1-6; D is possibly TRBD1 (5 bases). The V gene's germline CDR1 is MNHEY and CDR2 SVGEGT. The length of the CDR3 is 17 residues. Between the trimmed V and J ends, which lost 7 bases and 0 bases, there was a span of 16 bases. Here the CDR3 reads CASTPGLRSSYNSPLHF. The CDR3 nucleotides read TGTGCCAGCACACCGGGACTCAGGAGCTCCTATAATTCACCCCTCCACTTT.

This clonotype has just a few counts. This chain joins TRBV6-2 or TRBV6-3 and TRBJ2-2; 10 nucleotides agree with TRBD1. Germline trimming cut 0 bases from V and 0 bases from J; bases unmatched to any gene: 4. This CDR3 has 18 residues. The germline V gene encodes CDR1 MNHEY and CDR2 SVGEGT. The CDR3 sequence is CASSYSRTGGTNTGELFF. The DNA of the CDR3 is TGTGCCAGCAGTTACTCGAGGACAGGGGGGACGAACACCGGGGAGCTGTTTTTT.

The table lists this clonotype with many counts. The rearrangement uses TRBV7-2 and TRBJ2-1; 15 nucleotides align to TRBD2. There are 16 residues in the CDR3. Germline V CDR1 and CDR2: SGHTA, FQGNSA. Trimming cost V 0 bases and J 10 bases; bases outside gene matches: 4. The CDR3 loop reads CASSLAGTSGGHEQFF. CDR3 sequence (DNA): TGTGCCAGCAGCTTAGCCGGGACTAGCGGGGGGCACGAGCAGTTCTTC.

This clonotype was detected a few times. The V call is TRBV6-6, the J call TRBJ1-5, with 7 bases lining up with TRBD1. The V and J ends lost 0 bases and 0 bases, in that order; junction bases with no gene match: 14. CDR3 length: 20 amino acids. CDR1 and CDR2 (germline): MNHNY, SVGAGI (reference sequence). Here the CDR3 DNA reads TGTGCCAGCAGTTACTCGAAGGCTCACCGGGACAGAATTAGCAATCAGCCCCAGCATTTT. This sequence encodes CASSYSKAHRDRISNQPQHF.

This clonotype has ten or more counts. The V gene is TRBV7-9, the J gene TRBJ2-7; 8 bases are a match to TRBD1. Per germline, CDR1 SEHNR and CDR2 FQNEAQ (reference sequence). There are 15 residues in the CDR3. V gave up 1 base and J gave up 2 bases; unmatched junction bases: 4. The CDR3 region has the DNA TGTGCCAGCAGCTTAGTCCCACAGGGGGCCTACGAGCAGTACTTC. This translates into CASSLVPQGAYEQYF.

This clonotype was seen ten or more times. The CDR3 DNA reads TGTGCCAGCAGTTTAAGTGACGGCACCATATATTTT. This encodes CASSLSDGTIYF. The V and J genes are TRBV12-3 or TRBV12-4 and TRBJ1-3; no definite D call. The CDR3 totals 12 residues. Trimming took off 2 bases at V and 9 bases at J, with 8 bases between the two ends.

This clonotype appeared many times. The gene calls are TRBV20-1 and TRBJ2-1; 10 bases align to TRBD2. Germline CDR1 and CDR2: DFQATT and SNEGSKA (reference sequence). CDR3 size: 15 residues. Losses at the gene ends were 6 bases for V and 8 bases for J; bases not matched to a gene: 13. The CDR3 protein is CSATTSGKTVHEQFF. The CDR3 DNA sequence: TGCAGTGCCACTACTAGCGGGAAAACCGTCCATGAGCAGTTCTTC.

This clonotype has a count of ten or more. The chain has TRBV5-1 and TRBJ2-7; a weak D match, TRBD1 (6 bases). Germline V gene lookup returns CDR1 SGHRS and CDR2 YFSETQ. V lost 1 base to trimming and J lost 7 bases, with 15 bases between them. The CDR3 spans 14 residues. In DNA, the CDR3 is TGCGCCAGCAGCTTGTTGGGGGCTCTAGGGGAGCAGTACTTC. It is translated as CASSLLGALGEQYF.